This T cell receptor (beta chain) was sequenced in a study of blood T cell repertoires in COVID-19. Study as a whole: Some COVID-19 samples were acute and others convalescent; all came from the United States, Italy and Spain. Sources were T cells, B-cell-depleted T cells, or PBMCs; the material itself was cDNA or gDNA.

This table comes from immunoSEQ multiplex PCR, and its TCRdb copy is limited to in-frame clones, with some not included. The data hold 70,000 or so clones, with around 74% observed a single time. The CDR3 runs 13 residues. V dropped 7 bases and J dropped 6 bases, with 13 bases sitting between them. Germline V gene lookup returns CDR1 SGHDT and CDR2 YYEEEE. Sequencing used peripheral blood. The chain joins TRBV5-6 to TRBJ2-2; the D is unclear. The TCR sequence derives from a man aged 65-85 years with acute or convalescent COVID-19. The CDR3 sequence is CASSPPAAGELFF. The CDR3 DNA reads TGTGCCAGCTCCCCCCCTGCGGCCGGGGAGCTGTTTTTT.